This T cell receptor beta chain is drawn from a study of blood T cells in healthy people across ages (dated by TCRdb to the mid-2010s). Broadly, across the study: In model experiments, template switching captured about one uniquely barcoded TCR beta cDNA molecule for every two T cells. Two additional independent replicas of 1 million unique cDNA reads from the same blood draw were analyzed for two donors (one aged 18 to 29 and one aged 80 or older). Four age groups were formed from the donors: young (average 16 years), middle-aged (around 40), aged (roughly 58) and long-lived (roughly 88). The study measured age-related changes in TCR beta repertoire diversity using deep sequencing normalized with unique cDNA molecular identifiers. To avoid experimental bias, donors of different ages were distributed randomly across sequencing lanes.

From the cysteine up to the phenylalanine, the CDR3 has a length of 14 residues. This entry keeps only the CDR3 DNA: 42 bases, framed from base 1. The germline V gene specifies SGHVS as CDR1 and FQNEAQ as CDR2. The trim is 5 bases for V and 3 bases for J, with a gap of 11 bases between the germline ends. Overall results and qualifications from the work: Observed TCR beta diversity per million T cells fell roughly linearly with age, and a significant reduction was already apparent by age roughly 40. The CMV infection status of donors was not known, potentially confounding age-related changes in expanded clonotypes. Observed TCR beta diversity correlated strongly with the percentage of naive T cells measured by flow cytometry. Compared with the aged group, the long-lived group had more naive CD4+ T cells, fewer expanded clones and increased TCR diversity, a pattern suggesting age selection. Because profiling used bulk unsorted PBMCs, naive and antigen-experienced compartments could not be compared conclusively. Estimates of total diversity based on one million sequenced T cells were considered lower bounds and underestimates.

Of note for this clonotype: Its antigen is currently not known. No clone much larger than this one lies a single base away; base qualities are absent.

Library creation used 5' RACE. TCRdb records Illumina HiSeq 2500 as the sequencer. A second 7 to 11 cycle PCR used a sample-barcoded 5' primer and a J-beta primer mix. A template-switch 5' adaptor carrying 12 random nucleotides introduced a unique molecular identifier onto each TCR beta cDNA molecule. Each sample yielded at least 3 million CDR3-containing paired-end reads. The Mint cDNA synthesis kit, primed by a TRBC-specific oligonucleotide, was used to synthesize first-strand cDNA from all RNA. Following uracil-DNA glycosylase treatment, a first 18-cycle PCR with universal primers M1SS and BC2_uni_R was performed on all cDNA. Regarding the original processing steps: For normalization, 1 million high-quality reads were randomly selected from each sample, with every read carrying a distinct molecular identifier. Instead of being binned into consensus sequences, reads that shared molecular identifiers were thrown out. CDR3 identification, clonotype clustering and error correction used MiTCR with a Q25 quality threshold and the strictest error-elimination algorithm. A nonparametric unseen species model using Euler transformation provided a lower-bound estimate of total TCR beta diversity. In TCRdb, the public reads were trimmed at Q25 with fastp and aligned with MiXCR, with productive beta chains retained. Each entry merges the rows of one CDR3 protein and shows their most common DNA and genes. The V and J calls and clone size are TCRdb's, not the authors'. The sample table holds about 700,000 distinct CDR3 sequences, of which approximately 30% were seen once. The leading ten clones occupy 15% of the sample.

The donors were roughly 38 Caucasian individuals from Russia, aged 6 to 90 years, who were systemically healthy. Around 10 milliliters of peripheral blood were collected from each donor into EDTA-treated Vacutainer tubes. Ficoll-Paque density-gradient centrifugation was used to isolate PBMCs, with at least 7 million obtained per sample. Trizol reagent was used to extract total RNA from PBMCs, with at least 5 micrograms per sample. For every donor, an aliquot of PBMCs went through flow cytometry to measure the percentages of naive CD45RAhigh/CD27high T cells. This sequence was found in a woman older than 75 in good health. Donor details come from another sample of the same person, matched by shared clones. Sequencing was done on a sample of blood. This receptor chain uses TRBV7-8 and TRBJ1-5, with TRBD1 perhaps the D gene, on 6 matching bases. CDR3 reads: CASSITGSNQPQHF. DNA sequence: TGTGCCAGCAGCATCACAGGGTCCAATCAGCCCCAGCATTTT.